These 24 T cell receptor beta chains were sequenced from one sample in a study of T-cell reconstitution after alpha-beta-depleted transplantation in children. This sample's TCRbeta library carried unique molecular identifier barcodes. TCRdb used MiXCR to reprocess the PCR reads, holding one entry per CDR3 protein. This sample yields approximately 520,000 distinct CDR3 sequences, of which 32% are seen a single time; under 3% belongs to the top ten. This specimen consisted of PBMCs from the stem cell graft donor, obtained from the stem cell graft. The source of these receptors is a human donor who donated a stem cell graft to a child with aplastic anemia.

This chain uses TRBV21-1 with TRBJ2-1; TRBD2, the D gene given by the table, was not confirmed from the DNA. TRBV21-1 is a known pseudogene. This CDR3 contains 19 residues. The CDR3 DNA follows: TGTGCCAGCAGCAAAGAGAGGGGGACTAGCGGGAGGGCCTACAATGAGCAGTTCTTC. This codes for CASSKERGTSGRAYNEQFF.

The V gene is TRBV28, the J gene TRBJ2-3; 10 nucleotides align to TRBD1. Trimming at V came to 4 bases and at J to 2 bases, leaving 3 bases not matched to a gene. This CDR3 has 15 amino acids. Germline CDR1 MDHEN, CDR2 SYDVKM. The CDR3 DNA is TGTGCCAGCAGTTCCGGGACAGGGGCCACAGATACGCAGTATTTT. Residues: CASSSGTGATDTQYF.

The rearrangement uses TRBV7-8 and TRBJ1-2, with unresolved D. Germline V gene sequence: CDR1 SGHVS, CDR2 FQNEAQ. V lost 3 bases and J lost 8, with 10 bases in between. This CDR3 spans 12 amino acids. The CDR3 here is CASSFLSGGYTF. In DNA, the CDR3 is TGTGCCAGCAGCTTCCTCAGCGGGGGCTACACCTTC.

This clonotype was observed a few times. The rearrangement links TRBV7-2 to TRBJ1-5; D is perhaps TRBD1 (5 bases). Germline-derived CDR1 and CDR2 are SGHTA and FQGNSA. Trimming took 2 bases from V and 4 from J, leaving 12 bases between them. The CDR3 covers 15 residues. The CDR3 loop is CASSLYQKGNQPQHF. The CDR3, as DNA: TGTGCCAGCAGCTTATATCAAAAGGGGAATCAGCCCCAGCATTTT.

This chain uses TRBV28 with TRBJ2-7, with TRBD1 identical over 12 bases. V was clipped by 4 bases and J by 2 bases; unmatched bases: 15. CDR1 is MDHEN and CDR2 is SYDVKM in the germline V gene. The CDR3 covers 19 residues. Here the CDR3 reads CASSSTWGSRDRGPYEQYF. The CDR3 nucleotides are TGTGCCAGCAGTTCTACTTGGGGAAGCCGGGACAGGGGGCCCTACGAGCAGTACTTC. Supplemented by reference TRBV28 and TRBJ2-7, the full variable domain reads DVKVTQSSRYLVKRTGEKVFLECVQDMDHENMFWYRQDPGLGLRLIYFSYDVKMKEKGDIPEGYSVSREKKERFSLILESASTNQTSMYLCASSSTWGSRDRGPYEQYFGPGTRLTVT.

The J gene is TRBJ1-1, the V gene TRBV12-3 or TRBV12-4; D gene unclear. This CDR3 contains 13 residues. V gave up 6 bases and J gave up 2 bases, with 10 bases separating them. The CDR3 sequence: CASRGLGNTEAFF. CDR3 DNA sequence: TGTGCCAGCAGGGGTTTGGGTAACACTGAAGCTTTCTTT.

This clonotype was seen a few times. The chain recombines TRBV20-1 with TRBJ1-5; 9 positions agree with TRBD1. Trimming took 4 bases from V and 4 from J; bases not matched to a gene: 2. Germline V gene data show CDR1 as DFQATT and CDR2 as SNEGSKA (reference sequence). The CDR3 runs to 13 residues. The chain's CDR3 is CSAKQGANQPQHF. The CDR3 coding sequence is TGCAGTGCTAAACAGGGGGCGAATCAGCCCCAGCATTTT.

V usage is TRBV20-1 and J usage is TRBJ2-3; 8 nucleotides line up with TRBD2. Unmatched junction bases numbered 10, after V lost 6 bases and J lost 2 bases. Germline V gives CDR1 DFQATT, CDR2 SNEGSKA (reference sequence). The CDR3 is 15 residues long. The CDR3 nucleotides read TGCAGTGCCCTTGAGCGGGAGTCCCCCACAGATACGCAGTATTTT. This gives the protein CSALERESPTDTQYF.

This clonotype has a handful of counts. CDR3 in amino acids: CSATGTSGRRTPGTDTQYF. CDR3 nucleotide sequence: TGCAGTGCTACCGGGACTAGCGGGAGGCGGACCCCCGGCACAGATACGCAGTATTTT. V usage is TRBV20-1 and J usage is TRBJ2-3; 15 bases align to TRBD2. Germline V gene lookup returns CDR1 DFQATT and CDR2 SNEGSKA (reference sequence). The CDR3 covers 19 residues. Losses at the gene ends were 4 bases for V and 1 base for J; bases not matched to a gene: 12.

The chain has TRBV12-3 or TRBV12-4 and TRBJ1-2; tentative D call: TRBD1 (5 bases). The CDR3 totals 16 residues. Deletions cut 3 bases from V and 4 bases from J, with 18 bases between. Here the CDR3 reads CASSFRRGGFPYGYTF. For the CDR3, the DNA is TGTGCCAGCAGTTTTAGGCGTGGGGGGTTCCCCTATGGCTACACCTTC.

The chain uses TRBV18 and TRBJ2-3; D is undetermined. This CDR3 spans 15 amino acids. The germline V gene encodes CDR1 KGHSH and CDR2 LQKENI. V was pared by 1 base and J by 0 bases, with 8 bases between. In DNA, the CDR3 is TGTGCCAGCTCACCACTTCCAGAAAGCACAGATACGCAGTATTTT. It specifies CASSPLPESTDTQYF.

The chain employs TRBV20-1 and TRBJ2-1; possibly TRBD1 for D (6 bases). Looked up from germline, CDR1 is DFQATT and CDR2 is SNEGSKA (reference sequence). Between the trimmed V and J ends, which lost 3 bases and 6 bases, there was a span of 18 bases. The CDR3 contains 15 residues. CDR3 nucleotides: TGCAGTGCTAGTAAAACAGGGTATGGTTCCAATGAGCAGTTCTTC. As protein: CSASKTGYGSNEQFF.

The chain is built from TRBV7-2 and TRBJ2-1, with D unclear. CDR3 length: 13 residues. V gave up 1 base and J gave up 6 bases, with 7 bases separating them. Germline V gene sequence: CDR1 SGHTA, CDR2 FQGNSA. CDR3 nucleotides: TGTGCCAGCAGCTTAGAGGCAGTCAATGAGCAGTTCTTC. It encodes CASSLEAVNEQFF.

The CDR3 sequence: CASSLAPLAATDTQYF. The CDR3 DNA is TGTGCCAGCAGCTTAGCCCCCCTAGCCGCTACAGATACGCAGTATTTT. The rearrangement links TRBV7-9 to TRBJ2-3; possibly TRBD2 for D (5 bases). This CDR3 spans 16 amino acids. The germline V gene encodes CDR1 SEHNR and CDR2 FQNEAQ (reference sequence). V lost 0 bases, J lost 3 bases, and 13 bases lay in between.

In this sample, this clonotype turned up a few times. This chain uses TRBV12-3 or TRBV12-4 with TRBJ1-1, with unresolved D. V gave up 3 bases and J gave up 7 bases, with 9 bases separating them. The CDR3 length is 12 residues. The CDR3 here is CASSFVAGEAFF. The CDR3 DNA reads TGTGCCAGCAGTTTTGTTGCGGGTGAAGCTTTCTTT.

This clonotype was seen only a few times. An end of the junction does not agree with germline; a read error may underlie this. This rearrangement joins TRBV30 to TRBJ2-1; 12 bases are a match to TRBD2. This CDR3 has 17 amino acids. From germline, CDR1 is GTSNPN and CDR2 SVGIG (reference sequence). CDR3 loop: CAWSVEASGRAYNEQFF. The CDR3 DNA reads as TGTGCCTGGAGTGTAGAGGCTAGCGGGAGGGCCTATAATGAGCAGTTCTTC.

This rearrangement joins TRBV7-9 to TRBJ2-5; 7 bases align to TRBD1. The CDR3 consists of 14 residues. Germline assignment: CDR1 SEHNR and CDR2 FQNEAQ (reference sequence). Germline trimming cut 5 bases from V and 4 bases from J; bases unmatched to any gene: 7. The CDR3 coding sequence is TGTGCCAGCAGCCCACGCCGGACAGGAGAGACCCAGTACTTC. Its protein product is CASSPRRTGETQYF. Variable domain in full (rest from reference TRBV7-9 and TRBJ2-5): DTGVSQNPRHKITKRGQNVTFRCDPISEHNRLYWYRQTLGQGPEFLTYFQNEAQLEKSRLLSDRFSAERPKGSFSTLEIQRTEQGDSAMYLCASSPRRTGETQYFGPGTRLLVL.

This clonotype was counted only a few times. V is TRBV15 and J is TRBJ2-5; D unclear. Deletions cut 1 base from V and 4 bases from J, with 16 bases between. The germline CDR1 and CDR2 sequences are LNHNV and YYDKDF (reference sequence). The CDR3 contains 16 residues. The CDR3: CATSRGSSQNGETQYF. The DNA of the CDR3 is TGTGCCACCAGCAGAGGAAGTTCTCAAAATGGAGAGACCCAGTACTTC.

In its sample, this clonotype was seen a few times. The rearrangement joins TRBV20-1 to TRBJ2-3; no firm D call. The V gene's germline CDR1 is DFQATT and CDR2 SNEGSKA (reference sequence). This CDR3 spans 10 amino acids. The CDR3 loop is CSGGRDTQYF. The CDR3 DNA reads TGCAGCGGCGGTAGGGATACGCAGTATTTT.

This clonotype was detected only a few times. The chain carries TRBV15 and TRBJ1-3; unclear D gene. Germline CDR1 is LNHNV and CDR2 is YYDKDF (reference sequence). Trimming shortened V by 0 bases and J by 2 bases, and 8 bases separated the two germline ends. This CDR3 has 15 residues. The CDR3 sequence: CATSRDRNPGNTIYF. The CDR3 coding sequence is TGTGCCACCAGCAGAGATCGGAATCCTGGAAACACCATATATTTT.

This chain joins TRBV12-3 or TRBV12-4 and TRBJ1-2, with unresolved D. CDR3 size: 11 residues. V shed 1 base and J shed 12 bases, with 9 bases lying between them. CDR3 protein: CASSLGGEHTF. In DNA, the CDR3 is TGTGCCAGCAGTTTAGGCGGGGAACACACCTTC.

The genes are TRBV29-1 and TRBJ2-5, with a tentative D call TRBD1 (5 bases). This CDR3 has 13 residues. V gave up 7 bases and J gave up 5 bases, with 17 bases separating them. Looked up from germline, CDR1 is SQVTM and CDR2 is ANQGSEA. This chain's CDR3 is CSGGGGAQETQYF. The DNA for the CDR3 is TGCAGCGGGGGTGGTGGGGCTCAGGAGACCCAGTACTTC.

The chain's CDR3 is CASSYLAPTGGETQYF. The CDR3 nucleotides read TGTGCCAGCAGTTATTTGGCTCCTACCGGAGGGGAGACCCAGTACTTC. The rearrangement links TRBV6-2 or TRBV6-3 to TRBJ2-5, with D perhaps TRBD2 (6 bases). This CDR3 is 16 amino acids long. Germline V gene lookup returns CDR1 MNHEY and CDR2 SVGEGT. Trimming shortened V by 3 bases and J by 5 bases, and 19 bases separated the two germline ends.

This clonotype was seen only once. For the CDR3, the DNA is TGTGCCAGCAGCTCGGGACACAGCATTACCTACGAGCAGTACGTC. Translated, it gives CASSSGHSITYEQYV. The J gene is TRBJ2-7, the V gene TRBV7-6; the D gene is possibly TRBD1 (6 bases). The CDR3 covers 15 residues. The germline V gene encodes CDR1 SGHVS and CDR2 FNYEAQ. Trimming took 4 bases from V and 2 from J, leaving 15 bases between them.